The clone carrying this T cell receptor beta chain was observed once. The antigen remains undetermined. Germline loops: CDR1 MNHEY, CDR2 SVGEGT. There are 15 residues in the CDR3. Deletions cut 0 bases from V and 7 bases from J, with 13 bases between. This specimen belongs to a study of early T cells in non-severe SARS-CoV-2 infection. As for the study in general: It was bulk RNA from unsorted whole blood that was sequenced, and the chains were unpaired. Study-wide findings and caveats: The VDJdb matching leaned toward anti-spike CD8 responses and overlooked private and CD4 specificities.

The TCR library protocol attached unique molecular identifiers to the individual cDNA molecules. TCRdb fed the 5' RACE reads into MiXCR, producing one record per CDR3 protein. The sample contains 35,000 to 45,000 distinct CDR3 sequences, 6.1% of which appear only once. The chain has TRBV6-2 or TRBV6-3 and TRBJ2-1; D could derive from TRBD1 or TRBD2 (6 bases each). Sequenced input: whole blood. The TCR originated in an adult who was a healthcare worker with PCR-confirmed SARS-CoV-2 infection or an uninfected control (not recorded which). The CDR3 sequence: CASSYSEGGWNEQFF. CDR3 DNA sequence: TGTGCCAGCAGTTACTCGGAGGGGGGATGGAATGAGCAGTTCTTC.